This T cell receptor (beta chain) was identified in a study of shared clonotypes between healthy human individuals. CD45RO-negative CD8 cells positively selected for CCR7 made up the naive population, which excluded terminally differentiated effector memory CD45RA+ cells. The method was immunoSEQ multiplex PCR; TCRdb's version includes in-frame clones alone and lacks a portion of them. Of about 820,000 clones in the sample, around 93% were seen once. Germline V gene lookup returns CDR1 SQVTM and CDR2 ANQGSEA. Unmatched junction bases numbered 9, after V lost 3 bases and J lost 1 base. The CDR3 spans 17 residues.

The rearrangement joins TRBV29-1 to TRBJ2-1; 10 bases align to TRBD2. Sequenced: naive CD8+ T cells sorted from blood. The receptor comes from a man younger than 45 in good health. In nucleotides, the CDR3 is TGCAGCGTTGAGGGGCTAGCGGGAGAGTGGTCCTACAATGAGCAGTTCTTC. It codes for CSVEGLAGEWSYNEQFF.